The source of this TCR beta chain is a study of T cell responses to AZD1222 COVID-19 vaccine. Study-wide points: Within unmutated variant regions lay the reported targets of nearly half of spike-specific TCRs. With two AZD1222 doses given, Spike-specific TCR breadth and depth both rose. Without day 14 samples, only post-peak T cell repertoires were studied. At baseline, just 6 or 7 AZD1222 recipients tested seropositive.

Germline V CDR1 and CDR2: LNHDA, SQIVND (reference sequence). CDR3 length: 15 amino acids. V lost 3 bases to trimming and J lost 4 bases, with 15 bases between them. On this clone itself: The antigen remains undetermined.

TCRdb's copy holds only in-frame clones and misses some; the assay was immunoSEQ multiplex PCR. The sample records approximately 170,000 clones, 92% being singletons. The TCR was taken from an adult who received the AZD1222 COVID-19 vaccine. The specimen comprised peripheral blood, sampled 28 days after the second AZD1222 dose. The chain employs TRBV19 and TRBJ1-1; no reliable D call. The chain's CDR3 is CASSINVGVGTEAFF. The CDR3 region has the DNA TGTGCCAGTAGTATCAACGTGGGTGTAGGCACTGAAGCTTTCTTT.